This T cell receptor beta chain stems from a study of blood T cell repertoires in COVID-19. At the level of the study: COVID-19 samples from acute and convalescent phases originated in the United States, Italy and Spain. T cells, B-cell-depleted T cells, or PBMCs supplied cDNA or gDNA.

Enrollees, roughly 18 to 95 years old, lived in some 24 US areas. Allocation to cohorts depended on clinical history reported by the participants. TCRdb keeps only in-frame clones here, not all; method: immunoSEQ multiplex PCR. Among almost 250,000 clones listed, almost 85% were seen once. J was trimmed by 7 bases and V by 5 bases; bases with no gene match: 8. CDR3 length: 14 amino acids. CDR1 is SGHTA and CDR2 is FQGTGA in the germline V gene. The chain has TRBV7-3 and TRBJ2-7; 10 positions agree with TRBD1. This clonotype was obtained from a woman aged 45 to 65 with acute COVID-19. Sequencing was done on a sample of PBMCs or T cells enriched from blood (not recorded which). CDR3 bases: TGTGCCAGCAGCCACCGACAGGGGGCTGGGGAGCAGTACTTC. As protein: CASSHRQGAGEQYF.